The source of this TCR beta chain is a study of post-analysis software for immune sequencing data. Study summary: Recorded subtypes: relapsing-remitting, secondary progressive, progressive-relapsing; some patients unannotated. Study results and limitations: Roughly 5 TRBV segments occurring more often in patients than controls included TRBV5-6, TRBV5-1 and TRBV20-1. Batch-matched samples strongly co-clustered by F measure.

This clonotype was found a few times. Its antigen is not identified. Tagging with unique molecular identifiers was a feature of the TCR beta cDNA libraries. TCRdb re-analysed the PCR reads in MiXCR, keeping a single row per CDR3 protein. Of roughly 540,000 distinct CDR3 sequences listed, 30% to 40% are singletons. The CDR3 contains 17 residues. The V gene lost 1 base and the J gene lost 4 bases, with 20 bases spanning the gap. The V gene's germline CDR1 is SGHRS and CDR2 YFSETQ. The source material was blood. The V gene is TRBV5-1, the J gene TRBJ2-5, with D perhaps matching TRBD2 (7 bases). The clonotype comes from a girl between 2 and 17 years old with multiple sclerosis. The CDR3 DNA is TGCGCCAGCAGCTTGTTTTTCCGGGGGGCGAGAGGAGAGACCCAGTACTTC. Translated: CASSLFFRGARGETQYF.